This T cell receptor (beta chain) was recorded in a study of CD8 T cells in ankylosing spondylitis. Quantitative molecular-barcoded 5'-RACE generated the TCR beta libraries. TCRdb recomputed calls from the 5' RACE reads with MiXCR, one row per CDR3 protein. The table includes about 240,000 distinct CDR3 sequences, around 11% detected once. This clonotype has a count of ten or more. Its antigen is unidentified. Points from the study as a whole: In synovial fluid and blood from reactive arthritis, some motif variants were previously reported. Disease-linked clones reportedly showed significant enrichment in matched ankylosing spondylitis synovial fluid. It appeared that ankylosing spondylitis blood was characterized by a TCR beta motif of several highly homologous variants.

This TCR came from a male donor with ankylosing spondylitis or in good health (not recorded which). The material sequenced was blood, either unsorted or a sorted T cell fraction (not recorded which).

DNA of the CDR3: TGTGCCAGCTCTCTGTCGACGGTGCAAAATGAAAAACTGTTTTTT. Its protein product is CASSLSTVQNEKLFF. This chain connects TRBV18 to TRBJ1-4; the D is unclear. CDR1 and CDR2 from the germline V gene are KGHSH and LQKENI. Trimming took off 6 bases at V and 5 bases at J, with 16 bases between the two ends. This CDR3 region has 15 residues.